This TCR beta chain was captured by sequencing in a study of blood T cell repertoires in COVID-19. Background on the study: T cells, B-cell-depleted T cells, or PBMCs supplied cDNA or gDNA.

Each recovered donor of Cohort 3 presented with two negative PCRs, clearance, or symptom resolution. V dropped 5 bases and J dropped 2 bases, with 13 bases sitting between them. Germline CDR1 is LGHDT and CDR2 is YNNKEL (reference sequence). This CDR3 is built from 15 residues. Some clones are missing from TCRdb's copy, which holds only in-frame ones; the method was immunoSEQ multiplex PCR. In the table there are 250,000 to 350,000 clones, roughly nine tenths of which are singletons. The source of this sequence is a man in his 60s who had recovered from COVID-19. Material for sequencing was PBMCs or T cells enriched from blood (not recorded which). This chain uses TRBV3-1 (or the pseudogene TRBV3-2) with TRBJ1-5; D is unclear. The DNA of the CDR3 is TGTGCCAGCAGCTCACAGTCGTTCGGCAATCAGCCCCAGCATTTT. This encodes CASSSQSFGNQPQHF.